This passage covers 19 T cell receptor beta chains from one sample sequenced in a study of blood T cell repertoires in COVID-19. Measured with immunoSEQ multiplex PCR; TCRdb has only the in-frame clones, and not every one. The repertoire holds 200,000 to 250,000 clones, with less than 85% as singletons. The sequenced sample was PBMCs or T cells enriched from blood (not recorded which). The receptors originated from a man in his fifties or sixties who had recovered from COVID-19.

This chain joins TRBV7-2 and TRBJ1-1; a weak D match, TRBD1 (6 bases). V lost 1 base and J 0 bases, leaving 9 bases between the germline ends. This CDR3 contains 15 residues. CDR1 SGHTA and CDR2 FQGNSA come from the germline V gene. CDR3 loop: CASSLVAGVNTEAFF. CDR3 nucleotides: TGTGCCAGCAGCTTAGTGGCAGGGGTGAACACTGAAGCTTTCTTT. The full variable domain, rest sourced from reference TRBV7-2 and TRBJ1-1, is GAGVSQSPSNKVTEKGKDVELRCDPISGHTALYWYRQSLGQGLEFLIYFQGNSAPDKSGLPSDRFSAERTGGSVSTLTIQRTQQEDSAVYLCASSLVAGVNTEAFFGQGTRLTVV.

J is TRBJ2-6 and V is TRBV5-1; 7 nucleotides agree with TRBD1. V was clipped by 2 bases and J by 2 bases; unmatched bases: 4. This CDR3 has 16 residues. Per the germline V gene, CDR1 is SGHRS and CDR2 is YFSETQ. The CDR3: CASSFVTGAGANVLTF. DNA of the CDR3: TGCGCCAGCAGCTTTGTTACAGGGGCTGGGGCCAACGTCCTGACTTTC.

Note on this clone: Additional DNA sequences in this sample encode the identical CDR3. The chain is built from TRBV24-1 and TRBJ1-2; the match to TRBD1 covers 8 bases. Unmatched junction bases numbered 3, after V lost 2 bases and J lost 8 bases. CDR3 length: 13 residues. Germline V gene data show CDR1 as KGHDR and CDR2 as SFDVKD. CDR3 sequence (DNA): TGTGCCACCAGTGATTCAGGGGGCCGGGGCTACACCTTC. As protein: CATSDSGGRGYTF.

The gene calls are TRBV3-1 (or the pseudogene TRBV3-2) and TRBJ2-7, with D possibly being TRBD2 (5 bases). Germline-derived CDR1 and CDR2 are LGHDT and YNNKEL (reference sequence). V lost 4 bases, J lost 2 bases, and 15 bases lay in between. The CDR3 has 15 amino acids. The CDR3 coding sequence is TGTGCCAGCAGCCGTCGGGATCTCCTAACCTACGAGCAGTACTTC. Amino acid sequence: CASSRRDLLTYEQYF.

The rearrangement links TRBV5-6 to TRBJ1-5; 8 positions agree with TRBD1. J gave up 1 base and V 4 bases, and 4 bases lay outside the gene matches. CDR3 length: 15 residues. Germline assignment: CDR1 SGHDT and CDR2 YYEEEE. The DNA for the CDR3 is TGTGCCAGCAGCCCCGGACAGGGAAGCAATCAGCCCCAGCATTTT. As protein: CASSPGQGSNQPQHF.

The V gene is TRBV24-1, the J gene TRBJ1-2, with unresolved D. Looked up from germline, CDR1 is KGHDR and CDR2 is SFDVKD. V was pared by 3 bases and J by 5 bases, with 9 bases between. This CDR3 comprises 13 residues. The CDR3: CATSDPLLYGYTF. The CDR3, as DNA: TGTGCCACCAGTGATCCGTTACTTTATGGCTACACCTTC.

The rearrangement uses TRBV14 and TRBJ1-1; the D is unclear. Trimming cost V 3 bases and J 5 bases, with 10 bases left between them. The germline CDR1 and CDR2 sequences are SGHDN and FVKESK. This CDR3 comprises 13 residues. In DNA form, the CDR3 reads TGTGCCAGCAGCCAGCAATTCGGGACTGAAGCTTTCTTT. Translated: CASSQQFGTEAFF.

V and J are TRBV12-3 or TRBV12-4 and TRBJ1-2; weak D call: TRBD1 (5 bases). There are 13 residues in the CDR3. Trimming left V 6 bases short and J 6 bases short, with 14 bases between. The CDR3 loop reads CASSKIRQNGYTF. The CDR3 DNA follows: TGTGCCAGCAGCAAAATCCGACAGAATGGCTACACCTTC.

This clone was seen more than once but under ten times. This rearrangement joins TRBV7-2 to TRBJ1-1, with D unresolved. Per the germline V gene, CDR1 is SGHTA and CDR2 is FQGNSA. This CDR3 comprises 14 residues. The ends were cut back, 6 bases at V and 4 bases at J, with 15 bases in the middle. In DNA, the CDR3 is TGTGCCAGCAGTCCTCAGGTTTACGTCACTGAAGCTTTCTTT. This gives the protein CASSPQVYVTEAFF.

This clone was counted once. The genes are TRBV12-5 and TRBJ1-3; 8 bases are a match to TRBD1. Unmatched junction bases numbered 9, after V lost 6 bases and J lost 8 bases. The CDR3 is 14 amino acids. Germline values: CDR1 LGHNT, CDR2 FRNRAP. CDR3 sequence reads: CASGRQGRGDTIYF. CDR3 in DNA: TGTGCTAGTGGGCGACAGGGGAGGGGGGACACCATATATTTT.

V gene TRBV3-1 (or the pseudogene TRBV3-2) combines with J gene TRBJ2-3, with a weak D call TRBD2 (5 bases). V was trimmed by 2 bases and J by 8 bases, leaving 11 bases between them. The V gene's germline CDR1 is LGHDT and CDR2 YNNKEL (reference sequence). The CDR3 consists of 13 residues. The CDR3 here is CASSQTLSGTQYF. The CDR3 DNA reads as TGTGCCAGCAGCCAAACGTTGAGCGGTACGCAGTATTTT.

This chain joins TRBV5-8 and TRBJ2-6, with a possible D match to TRBD1 (6 bases). The CDR3 is 14 amino acids. Trimming stripped 4 bases from V and 2 bases from J, with 7 bases between. Germline loops: CDR1 SGHTS, CDR2 YDEGEE. The CDR3 bases are TGTGCCAGCAGCAGGACAGCTGGGGCCAACGTCCTGACTTTC. This sequence encodes CASSRTAGANVLTF.

The chain has TRBV19 and TRBJ2-3; the D is unclear. CDR3 length equals 14 residues. In germline, CDR1 is LNHDA, CDR2 SQIVND (reference sequence). The V end lost 5 bases, the J end lost 0 bases, and 9 bases lay between the germline ends. This CDR3 is CASSGSASTDTQYF. Here the CDR3 DNA reads TGTGCCAGTAGTGGATCAGCGAGCACAGATACGCAGTATTTT.

This chain connects TRBV27 to TRBJ2-5; 8 nucleotides agree with TRBD2. Germline loops: CDR1 MNHEY, CDR2 SMNVEV (reference sequence). V was clipped by 3 bases and J by 2 bases; unmatched bases: 8. The CDR3 has 16 amino acids. The DNA of the CDR3 is TGTGCCAGCAGTTTGTTTCCCGGGGGGGGGCAAGAGACCCAGTACTTC. This gives the protein CASSLFPGGGQETQYF.

The V and J genes are TRBV27 and TRBJ1-6; the D gene is possibly TRBD1 (6 bases). The germline V gene encodes CDR1 MNHEY and CDR2 SMNVEV (reference sequence). This CDR3 comprises 14 residues. V dropped 6 bases and J dropped 7 bases, with 13 bases sitting between them. CDR3 protein: CASSLRGWNSPLHF. CDR3 nucleotides: TGTGCCAGCAGCCTGAGGGGGTGGAATTCACCCCTCCACTTT.

The chain employs TRBV29-1 and TRBJ2-6, with a possible D match to TRBD1 (6 bases). This CDR3 is 18 amino acids long. In germline, CDR1 is SQVTM, CDR2 ANQGSEA. Trimming took off 4 bases at V and 0 bases at J, with 19 bases between the two ends. CDR3: CSVVIRGTFNSGANVLTF. CDR3 coding DNA: TGCAGCGTTGTTATCAGGGGCACCTTTAACTCTGGGGCCAACGTCCTGACTTTC. Drawing the rest from reference TRBV29-1 and TRBJ2-6, the complete variable domain is SAVISQKPSRDICQRGTSLTIQCQVDSQVTMMFWYRQQPGQSLTLIATANQGSEATYESGFVIDKFPISRPNLTFSTLTVSNMSPEDSSIYLCSVVIRGTFNSGANVLTFGAGSRLTVL.

The chain employs TRBV6-5 and TRBJ1-2; no clear D gene. Trimming cost V 4 bases and J 8 bases, with 11 bases left between them. The CDR3 runs 12 residues. Germline V CDR1 and CDR2: MNHEY, SVGAGI. In DNA, the CDR3 is TGTGCCAGCAGTTTCTATCCGGAGGGCTACACCTTC. Protein: CASSFYPEGYTF.

The chain joins TRBV5-4 to TRBJ2-4; unclear D gene. Germline loops: CDR1 SGHNT, CDR2 YYREEE (reference sequence). CDR3 length: 16 amino acids. Deletions cut 1 base from V and 0 bases from J, with 11 bases between. Here the CDR3 DNA reads TGTGCCAGCAGCTTGTCCGGCAGACTAGCCAAAAACATTCAGTACTTC. This sequence encodes CASSLSGRLAKNIQYF. Drawing the rest from reference TRBV5-4 and TRBJ2-4, the complete variable domain is ETGVTQSPTHLIKTRGQQVTLRCSSQSGHNTVSWYQQALGQGPQFIFQYYREEENGRGNFPPRFSGLQFPNYSSELNVNALELDDSALYLCASSLSGRLAKNIQYFGAGTRLSVL.

The chain couples TRBV24-1 to TRBJ2-3; 7 bases fit TRBD2. Looked up from germline, CDR1 is KGHDR and CDR2 is SFDVKD. CDR3 length: 16 amino acids. V gave up 0 bases and J gave up 0 bases; unmatched junction bases: 2. As DNA, the CDR3 is TGTGCCACCAGTGATTTGGTGCGGGGGAGCACAGATACGCAGTATTTT. Translated, it gives CATSDLVRGSTDTQYF.